This entry lists 14 T cell receptor beta chains sequenced from one sample in a study of blood T cell repertoires in COVID-19. Here immunoSEQ multiplex PCR was the method, and the copy in TCRdb shows in-frame clones only, minus some. This sample carries about 80,000 clones, about four fifths of them seen once, and the ten largest clones take approximately 12%. Sequencing was carried out using peripheral blood. The receptors derive from a man at least 80 years old with acute or convalescent COVID-19.

The CDR3 region is CAISESGAEAFF. DNA for the CDR3: TGTGCCATCAGTGAGTCTGGGGCGGAAGCTTTCTTT. The chain links TRBV10-3 to TRBJ1-1; tentative D call: TRBD1 (5 bases). Germline V CDR1 and CDR2: ENHRY, SYGVKD. This CDR3 is built from 12 residues. Trimming stripped 0 bases from V and 8 bases from J, with 7 bases between.

This chain uses TRBV19 with TRBJ1-3, with D perhaps matching TRBD1 (5 bases). The CDR3 loop spans 12 amino acids. Germline CDR1 is LNHDA and CDR2 is SQIVND (reference sequence). Trimming cost V 5 bases and J 13 bases, with 15 bases left between them. CDR3 loop: CASSSRVGLIYF. In DNA form, the CDR3 reads TGTGCCAGTAGTTCCCGAGTGGGGCTAATATATTTT.

The V gene is TRBV5-1, the J gene TRBJ1-6, with 9 bases matching TRBD1. Germline V CDR1 and CDR2: SGHRS, YFSETQ. The CDR3 covers 15 residues. V shed 0 bases and J 9 bases; nucleotides not matched to a gene: 4. Here the CDR3 DNA reads TGCGCCAGCAGCTTGGCGGGACAGGGTGGTTCACCCCTCCACTTT. Protein: CASSLAGQGGSPLHF.

The genes are TRBV7-9 and TRBJ1-1, with a possible D match to TRBD1 (5 bases). This CDR3 contains 16 residues. Germline values: CDR1 SEHNR, CDR2 FQNEAQ (reference sequence). The V end lost 4 bases, the J end lost 1 base, and 16 bases lay between the germline ends. This CDR3 reads CASSYTPGGRNTEAFF. The CDR3, as DNA: TGTGCCAGCAGCTATACACCGGGGGGGAGGAACACTGAAGCTTTCTTT.

V is TRBV4-2 and J is TRBJ2-2; a weak D match, TRBD2 (5 bases). The CDR3 contains 16 residues. Per germline, CDR1 LGHNA and CDR2 YNFKEQ. Trimming took 1 base from V and 3 from J, leaving 12 bases between them. Written as DNA, the CDR3 is TGTGCCAGCAGCCAAGGTGAGGGCCGGGACACCGGGGAGCTGTTTTTT. The encoded protein is CASSQGEGRDTGELFF.

This chain connects TRBV12-3 or TRBV12-4 to TRBJ1-5; 7 bases align to TRBD1. This CDR3 is 12 amino acids long. V dropped 7 bases and J dropped 7; count of bases not matched to a gene: 4. DNA of the CDR3: TGTGCCAGCACGACAGGGCCCCAGCCCCAGCATTTT. Encoded protein: CASTTGPQPQHF.

The V gene is TRBV6-5, the J gene TRBJ1-2, with D possibly being TRBD1 (5 bases). The germline V gene has CDR1 MNHEY and CDR2 SVGAGI. V gave up 5 bases and J gave up 4 bases, with 17 bases separating them. This CDR3 has 15 amino acids. The CDR3 reads CASSLDSASPYGYTF. CDR3 nucleotide sequence: TGTGCCAGCAGTCTCGACAGCGCTAGTCCCTATGGCTACACCTTC.

This clone was detected a few times. The V and J genes are TRBV10-1 and TRBJ1-1; D ambiguous. The CDR3 is 13 residues long. V lost 4 bases, J lost 0 bases, and 6 bases lay in between. The germline CDR1 and CDR2 sequences are WNHNN and SYGVQD (reference sequence). The DNA of the CDR3 is TGCGCCAGCAGTGCACAACTGAACACTGAAGCTTTCTTT. Translation gives CASSAQLNTEAFF.

The chain has TRBV23-1 and TRBJ1-2; the match to TRBD1 covers 10 bases. TRBV23-1 is labeled an ORF, and its function is uncertain. The CDR3 spans 15 residues. V was pared by 8 bases and J by 3 bases, with 9 bases of the junction left unmatched. The CDR3 protein is CASGDRGRLDYGYTF. CDR3 nucleotide sequence: TGCGCCAGCGGAGACAGGGGGCGACTAGACTATGGCTACACCTTC.

The chain is built from TRBV5-4 and TRBJ2-3, with 10 positions matching TRBD2. The CDR3 contains 15 residues. Losses at the gene ends were 0 bases for V and 6 bases for J; bases not matched to a gene: 4. Germline V gives CDR1 SGHNT, CDR2 YYREEE (reference sequence). The CDR3 DNA reads as TGTGCCAGCAGCTTGGTTAGCGGGGGGTTTGATACGCAGTATTTT. This encodes CASSLVSGGFDTQYF.

The chain uses TRBV7-2 and TRBJ2-7; 12 nucleotides agree with TRBD2. Trimming removed 5 bases from V and 2 bases from J; junction bases left unmatched: 7. Germline V CDR1 and CDR2: SGHTA, FQGNSA. The CDR3 spans 16 residues. CDR3 bases: TGTGCCAGCAGCGGCCGACTAGCGGGGGCCCCCTACGAGCAGTACTTC. This codes for CASSGRLAGAPYEQYF.

The V and J genes are TRBV30 and TRBJ2-7, with D unresolved. V lost 2 bases and J lost 5, with 13 bases in between. CDR1 and CDR2 (germline): GTSNPN, SVGIG (reference sequence). This CDR3 is 13 amino acids long. The CDR3 here is CAWSRAEAHEQYF. CDR3 DNA sequence: TGTGCCTGGAGTCGAGCAGAGGCCCACGAGCAGTACTTC.

The rearrangement joins TRBV6-6 to TRBJ2-7; D may be TRBD1 (6 bases). This CDR3 comprises 13 residues. CDR1 MNHNY and CDR2 SVGAGI come from the germline V gene (reference sequence). Trimming removed 7 bases at V and 3 bases at J, with 13 bases between. The CDR3 DNA reads as TGTGCCAGCAACCACAGGGACGGCTACGAGCAGTACTTC. This sequence encodes CASNHRDGYEQYF.

The J gene is TRBJ1-6, the V gene TRBV9; D perhaps matches TRBD1 (5 bases). The germline V gene has CDR1 SGDLS and CDR2 YYNGEE. The CDR3 contains 15 residues. The V end lost 4 bases, the J end lost 7 bases, and 15 bases lay between the germline ends. This chain's CDR3 is CASSPQGNQNSPLHF. The CDR3 DNA reads as TGTGCCAGCAGCCCCCAGGGCAACCAGAATTCACCCCTCCACTTT.